A single sample gave rise to the 25 T cell receptor beta chains below, sequenced in a study of vaccination effects on CD4 cells after COVID-19 (dated by TCRdb to between 2021 and 2024). No antigen has been identified for these receptors. The library relied on the immunoSEQ multiplex PCR assay. TCRdb limited this immuneACCESS table to in-frame rearrangements with V and J called. A share of clones is missing; checked studies link under half to unresolved V genes, and the rest is unexplained. The sample contains about 50,000 clones, about four fifths of them found a single time. The top ten clones comprise 5.4% of the sample. After more than nine days of culture, CD4+ T cells were isolated with the EasySep CD4+ T cell isolation kit. PCR-confirmed SARS-CoV-2 infection had occurred in convalescent patients between March and December 2020, before the Alpha, Beta and Delta variants emerged in the United States. Participants received two doses of either the BNT162b2 or the mRNA-1273 mRNA SARS-CoV-2 vaccine.

The sample consisted of CD4+ T cells from PBMCs cultured without peptide, taken after COVID-19 vaccination. The receptors here all came from a human donor who had a prior SARS-CoV-2 infection.

This chain connects TRBV6-5 to TRBJ1-1; D remains ambiguous. V dropped 0 bases and J dropped 6 bases, with 8 bases sitting between them. The CDR3 runs 13 residues. In germline, CDR1 is MNHEY, CDR2 SVGAGI. DNA of the CDR3: TGTGCCAGCAGTTACTCGGGCGGGCCTGAAGCTTTCTTT. It yields the protein CASSYSGGPEAFF.

This chain connects TRBV6-6 to TRBJ2-5, with 11 bases fitting TRBD2. The CDR3 contains 14 residues. Germline V gives CDR1 MNHNY, CDR2 SVGAGI (reference sequence). After removal of 2 bases from V and 7 bases from J, the junction contained 3 bases not matched to a gene. The CDR3 is CASSYLGTSGTQYF. CDR3 DNA: TGTGCCAGCAGTTACCTAGGGACTAGCGGGACCCAGTACTTC.

The chain combines TRBV7-9 with TRBJ2-2, with 8 bases identical to TRBD1. Unmatched junction bases numbered 3, after V lost 4 bases and J lost 5 bases. This CDR3 has 14 residues. CDR1 is SEHNR, CDR2 FQNEAQ, per germline (reference sequence). The CDR3 bases are TGTGCCAGCAGCTCAGACAGGGGAACCGGGGAGCTGTTTTTT. It is translated as CASSSDRGTGELFF.

This clone has more than one count but fewer than ten. The chain couples TRBV5-1 to TRBJ2-1; D is perhaps TRBD2 (6 bases). V was shortened by 2 bases and J by 1 base, with 10 bases between the two germline ends. Looked up from germline, CDR1 is SGHRS and CDR2 is YFSETQ. The CDR3 covers 15 residues. CDR3 bases: TGCGCCAGCAGCTTTCGGAGCGGGTCCTACAATGAGCAGTTCTTC. Its protein product is CASSFRSGSYNEQFF.

Notes on this clone: At one end the junction does not follow the germline gene, possibly because of a read error. The sample holds other DNA sequences that translate to the same CDR3. This chain uses TRBV19 with TRBJ2-7, with TRBD2 matching 8 bases. Germline V gene lookup returns CDR1 LNHDA and CDR2 SQIVND (reference sequence). The CDR3 contains 14 residues. CDR3 in DNA: TGCGCCAGTAGCCGTCGAGCGGGAGCCTACGAGCAGTACTTC. It translates to CASSRRAGAYEQYF.

V gene TRBV21-1 combines with J gene TRBJ2-7; the listed D gene, TRBD1, was not tested against the DNA. TRBV21-1 is deemed a pseudogene. The CDR3 contains 14 residues. The CDR3 is CASKTALSSYEQYF. The CDR3 DNA is TGTGCCAGCAAAACAGCCCTGAGCTCCTACGAGCAGTACTTC.

The chain joins TRBV9 to TRBJ2-3; a possible D gene is TRBD2 (5 bases). The CDR3 extends over 16 amino acids. Germline V CDR1 and CDR2: SGDLS, YYNGEE. Trimming took 4 bases from V and 0 from J, leaving 15 bases between them. CDR3 region: CASSSRVGGSTDTQYF. The CDR3 bases are TGTGCCAGCAGCTCCCGGGTGGGCGGGAGCACAGATACGCAGTATTTT.

The chain is built from TRBV2 and TRBJ2-2; D is unresolved. Germline V lookup: CDR1 SNHLY, CDR2 FYNNEI. This CDR3 contains 14 residues. Trimming pared 4 bases from V and 7 bases from J, leaving 13 bases between. CDR3 sequence (DNA): TGTGCCAGCAGTGGGCAGATAGATATCGGGGAGCTGTTTTTT. Translation: CASSGQIDIGELFF.

This chain links TRBV3-1 (or the pseudogene TRBV3-2) with TRBJ1-6; D is ambiguous. The CDR3 totals 15 residues. Germline CDR1 reads LGHDT; CDR2 reads YNNKEL (reference sequence). V was trimmed by 5 bases and J by 10 bases, leaving 18 bases between them. The CDR3 region has the DNA TGTGCCAGCAGCAAACACCGCCGGGAGAGGTCACCCCTCCACTTT. This sequence encodes CASSKHRRERSPLHF.

This clone was seen only a few times. CDR3 protein: CATRVEPVTYNEQFF. The CDR3, as DNA: TGTGCCACCAGAGTTGAGCCAGTCACCTACAATGAGCAGTTCTTC. V and J are TRBV15 and TRBJ2-1; D is uncertain. Germline-derived CDR1 and CDR2 are LNHNV and YYDKDF (reference sequence). The CDR3 runs to 15 residues. Deletions cut 6 bases from V and 2 bases from J, with 14 bases between.

This rearrangement joins TRBV2 to TRBJ2-5; D remains ambiguous. Germline V gives CDR1 SNHLY, CDR2 FYNNEI. Trimming shortened V by 4 bases and J by 3 bases, and 3 bases separated the two germline ends. The CDR3 is 11 amino acids. The CDR3 DNA reads as TGTGCCAGCAGTGCCGAAGAGACCCAGTACTTC. This sequence encodes CASSAEETQYF.

V and J are TRBV5-4 and TRBJ2-6; TRBD1 or TRBD2 may be the D gene (6 bases each). CDR1 and CDR2 from the germline V gene are SGHNT and YYREEE (reference sequence). This CDR3 has 15 residues. With 5 bases removed from V and 2 bases from J, the gap between germline ends came to 11 bases. The CDR3 region is CASSEGGAGANVLTF. DNA for the CDR3: TGTGCCAGCAGTGAGGGGGGCGCTGGGGCCAACGTCCTGACTTTC.

This chain links TRBV10-3 with TRBJ2-7; D uncertain. CDR1 ENHRY and CDR2 SYGVKD come from the germline V gene. V lost 4 bases and J 3 bases, leaving 7 bases between the germline ends. The CDR3 consists of 12 residues. The CDR3 region has the DNA TGTGCCATCAGTGCAGGTTACTACGAGCAGTACTTC. This translates into CAISAGYYEQYF.

V gene TRBV4-2 combines with J gene TRBJ2-1; TRBD2 matches 11 bases. CDR1 and CDR2 from the germline V gene are LGHNA and YNFKEQ. The junction had 5 bases not matched to a gene; V was cut back by 0 bases and J by 7 bases. The length of the CDR3 is 16 residues. CDR3 sequence: CASSQDLAGGWNEQFF. Here the CDR3 DNA reads TGTGCCAGCAGCCAAGACTTAGCGGGAGGGTGGAATGAGCAGTTCTTC.

The chain couples TRBV7-2 to TRBJ1-5; no reliable D call. Germline lookup yields CDR1 SGHTA and CDR2 FQGNSA. Between the trimmed V and J ends, which lost 10 bases and 6 bases, there was a span of 16 bases. This CDR3 is built from 13 residues. The CDR3 reads CATAEGSGQPQHF. The CDR3 region has the DNA TGTGCCACAGCCGAGGGATCGGGTCAGCCCCAGCATTTT.

This clone was seen more than once but under ten times. V and J are TRBV6-6 and TRBJ2-7; D ambiguous. V was shortened by 2 bases and J by 3 bases, with 8 bases between the two germline ends. Germline V gives CDR1 MNHNY, CDR2 SVGAGI (reference sequence). This CDR3 contains 13 residues. The CDR3 region has the DNA TGTGCCAGCAGTTACGGGCCCTACTACGAGCAGTACTTC. It encodes CASSYGPYYEQYF.

This clone showed up just a few times. The chain uses TRBV11-3 and TRBJ2-5, with D perhaps TRBD2 (6 bases). Trimming removed 2 bases at V and 4 bases at J, with 11 bases between. The CDR3 covers 14 residues. CDR1 is SGHNT, CDR2 YENEEA, per germline. The CDR3 nucleotides read TGTGCCAGCAGCTTACCCGGGGGTGGAGAGACCCAGTACTTC. Its protein is CASSLPGGGETQYF.

V usage is TRBV7-2 and J usage is TRBJ2-3; 10 bases map to TRBD2. V lost 6 bases, J lost 3 bases, and 3 bases stayed unmatched. The CDR3 has 14 residues. In germline, CDR1 is SGHTA, CDR2 FQGNSA. The DNA for the CDR3 is TGTGCCAGCAGATCACTAGCGGGGACAGATACGCAGTATTTT. This encodes CASRSLAGTDTQYF.

The chain carries TRBV5-1 and TRBJ2-5; 9 nucleotides agree with TRBD2. From germline, CDR1 is SGHRS and CDR2 YFSETQ. The CDR3 length is 18 residues. V shed 4 bases and J 2 bases; nucleotides not matched to a gene: 15. The CDR3 spells CASSRAGTSLSLQETQYF. CDR3 bases: TGCGCCAGCAGCCGGGCCGGGACTAGCCTCAGTCTGCAAGAGACCCAGTACTTC.

This chain links TRBV19 with TRBJ2-2; 12 nucleotides agree with TRBD1. The CDR3 contains 16 residues. V shed 6 bases, J shed 7 bases, and the junction held 9 bases outside the gene matches. Per germline, CDR1 LNHDA and CDR2 SQIVND (reference sequence). DNA for the CDR3: TGTGCCAGTAGCGGGGACAGGGGGCGCGTAAGCGGGGAGCTGTTTTTT. Translating it yields CASSGDRGRVSGELFF.

This clone was detected a few times. The chain has TRBV3-1 (or the pseudogene TRBV3-2) and TRBJ1-6, with D perhaps matching TRBD1 (5 bases). Trimming took 4 bases from V and 8 from J, leaving 9 bases between them. Germline-derived CDR1 and CDR2 are LGHDT and YNNKEL (reference sequence). The CDR3 length is 13 residues. DNA of the CDR3: TGTGCCAGCAGCCGGGACGGACATTCACCCCTCCACTTT. Its translation is CASSRDGHSPLHF.

The rearrangement uses TRBV3-1 (or the pseudogene TRBV3-2) and TRBJ2-5; 7 bases are a match to TRBD2. CDR3 length equals 14 residues. The V and J ends lost 5 bases and 4 bases, in that order; junction bases with no gene match: 7. In germline, CDR1 is LGHDT, CDR2 YNNKEL (reference sequence). The CDR3 DNA follows: TGTGCCAGCAGCTCCCGCGGGGGAGGAGAGACCCAGTACTTC. It yields the protein CASSSRGGGETQYF.

The V and J genes are TRBV28 and TRBJ2-7; 9 positions agree with TRBD1. The germline gives CDR1 MDHEN, CDR2 SYDVKM. J lost 3 bases, V lost 5 bases, and 5 bases had no gene match. The length of the CDR3 is 14 residues. CDR3 in amino acids: CASSIRQGVYEQYF. CDR3 DNA: TGTGCCAGCAGTATTAGACAGGGGGTCTACGAGCAGTACTTC.

The chain carries TRBV6-5 and TRBJ1-4; D unclear. The CDR3 sequence is 14 residues long. The germline V gene has CDR1 MNHEY and CDR2 SVGAGI. V dropped 0 bases and J dropped 6 bases, with 8 bases sitting between them. The CDR3 DNA follows: TGTGCCAGCAGTTACTCCTCCGGCGATGAAAAACTGTTTTTT. Translating it yields CASSYSSGDEKLFF.

V gene TRBV12-5 combines with J gene TRBJ1-6; D gene ambiguous. Germline V gene lookup returns CDR1 LGHNT and CDR2 FRNRAP. This CDR3 comprises 15 residues. Between the trimmed V and J ends, which lost 3 bases and 9 bases, there was a span of 15 bases. Written as DNA, the CDR3 is TGTGCTAGTGGTTTCCTAGCCGCCCGTCCTTCACCCCTCCACTTT. Its translation: CASGFLAARPSPLHF.